The rows below give T cell receptor beta chains drawn from one sample of a study of blood T cell repertoires in COVID-19. Libraries were prepared by immunoSEQ multiplex PCR; TCRdb keeps only in-frame clonotypes and omits some of them. The sample carries approximately 340,000 clones, roughly 86% recorded once. What was sequenced was peripheral blood. Receptors originate from a man aged 25-45 years with COVID-19, enrolled during active disease. Each CDR3 is given with its conserved first and last residue. The D gene is left open where the match is weak. For some rows the clone size is stated as once, few or many, or as a class when expanded; others skip it.

size	V	D	J	CDR3	DNA
NA	TRBV19	TRBD1	TRBJ1-2	CASSISWTGAYGYTF	TGTGCCAGTAGTATCTCCTGGACAGGGGCCTATGGCTACACCTTC
NA	TRBV3-1/TRBV3-2	NA	TRBJ1-5	CASSQEVGGQPQHF	TGTGCCAGCAGCCAAGAGGTCGGGGGTCAGCCCCAGCATTTT
NA	TRBV5-1	NA	TRBJ2-1	CASSLALEQFF	TGCGCCAGCAGCTTAGCTCTTGAGCAGTTCTTC
NA	TRBV11-2	TRBD2	TRBJ2-5	CASSPGLAGTQETQYF	TGTGCCAGCAGTCCAGGACTAGCGGGGACTCAAGAGACCCAGTACTTC
NA	TRBV6-5	NA	TRBJ1-1	CASNLGGVGDTEAFF	TGTGCCAGCAACCTGGGGGGGGTGGGGGACACTGAAGCTTTCTTT
once	TRBV18	NA	TRBJ2-1	CASSPPRDNIQRGYNEQFF	TGTGCCAGCTCACCACCCCGGGACAATATTCAAAGGGGGTACAATGAGCAGTTCTTC
NA	TRBV24-1	TRBD1	TRBJ2-1	CATSDSPGQGVDEQFF	TGTGCCACCAGTGATTCACCGGGACAGGGCGTAGATGAGCAGTTCTTC
NA	TRBV24-1	TRBD1	TRBJ1-5	CATSDSSTGRLNQPQHF	TGTGCCACCAGTGATTCCTCGACAGGGCGCCTCAATCAGCCCCAGCATTTT
many	TRBV7-8	NA	TRBJ1-2	CASSLIAVNYGYTF	TGTGCCAGCAGCTTAATAGCGGTCAACTATGGCTACACCTTC
NA	TRBV13	NA	TRBJ1-4	CASSLTGLSNEKLFF	TGTGCCAGCAGCCTAACGGGACTGAGTAATGAAAAACTGTTTTTT